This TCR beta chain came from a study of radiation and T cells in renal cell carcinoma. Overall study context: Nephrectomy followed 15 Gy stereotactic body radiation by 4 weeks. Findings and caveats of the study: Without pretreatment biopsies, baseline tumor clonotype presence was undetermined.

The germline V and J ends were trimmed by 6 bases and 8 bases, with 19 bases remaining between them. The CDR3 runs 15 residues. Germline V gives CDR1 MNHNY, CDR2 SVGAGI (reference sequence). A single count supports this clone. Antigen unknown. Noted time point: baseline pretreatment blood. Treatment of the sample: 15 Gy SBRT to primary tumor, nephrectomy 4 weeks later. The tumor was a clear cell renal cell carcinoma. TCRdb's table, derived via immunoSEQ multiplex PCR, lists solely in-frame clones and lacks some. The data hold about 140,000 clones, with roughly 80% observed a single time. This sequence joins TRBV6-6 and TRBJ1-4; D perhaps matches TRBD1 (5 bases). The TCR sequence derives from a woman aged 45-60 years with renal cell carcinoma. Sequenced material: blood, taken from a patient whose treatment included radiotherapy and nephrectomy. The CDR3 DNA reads TGTGCCAGCAGACCCGACCCGGGGGGGGACGAAAAACTGTTTTTT. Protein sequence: CASRPDPGGDEKLFF.